The 6 T cell receptor beta chains in this list originate from one sample, sequenced in a study of control samples from healthy donors and cancer patients. TCRdb's copy holds only in-frame clones and misses some; the assay was immunoSEQ multiplex PCR. This table holds some 210,000 clones, around 90% found once. Sequencing was done on a sample of blood. All receptors derive from a man aged 25-45 years in good health.

The chain joins TRBV9 to TRBJ2-3, with D uncertain. CDR1 is SGDLS and CDR2 is YYNGEE in the germline V gene. The CDR3 has 12 residues. Trimming shortened V by 4 bases and J by 2 bases, and 5 bases separated the two germline ends. For the CDR3, the DNA is TGTGCCAGCAGCCTGAACACAGATACGCAGTATTTT. Translated: CASSLNTDTQYF.

The chain links TRBV7-8 to TRBJ2-3; TRBD1 or TRBD2 may be the D gene (6 bases each). The CDR3 covers 15 residues. V was trimmed by 3 bases and J by 1 base, leaving 11 bases between them. Looked up from germline, CDR1 is SGHVS and CDR2 is FQNEAQ. In nucleotides, the CDR3 is TGTGCCAGCAGCTTCGGGGGCGGGGGCACAGATACGCAGTATTTT. Protein: CASSFGGGGTDTQYF.

The CDR3 sequence: CASSSYGLLSEQYF. The CDR3 DNA reads TGTGCCAGCAGCTCCTATGGACTCCTCTCTGAGCAGTACTTC. V and J are TRBV5-4 and TRBJ2-7; D is perhaps TRBD2 (5 bases). Trimming pared 3 bases from V and 7 bases from J, leaving 17 bases between. This CDR3 spans 14 amino acids. CDR1 is SGHNT, CDR2 YYREEE, per germline (reference sequence).

CDR3 nucleotides: TGTGCCAGCAGCTTCCGGGCGGAGTTACTGGATACGCAGTATTTT. This translates into CASSFRAELLDTQYF. The chain is built from TRBV7-9 and TRBJ2-3, with no clear D. Between the trimmed V and J ends, which lost 3 bases and 6 bases, there was a span of 16 bases. The V gene's germline CDR1 is SEHNR and CDR2 FQNEAQ (reference sequence). The CDR3 contains 15 residues. The complete variable domain, with remaining parts taken from reference TRBV7-9 and TRBJ2-3, reads DTGVSQNPRHKITKRGQNVTFRCDPISEHNRLYWYRQTLGQGPEFLTYFQNEAQLEKSRLLSDRFSAERPKGSFSTLEIQRTEQGDSAMYLCASSFRAELLDTQYFGPGTRLTVL.

The chain has TRBV2 and TRBJ2-3; TRBD2 matches at 11 bases. The CDR3 has 15 residues. Germline assignment: CDR1 SNHLY and CDR2 FYNNEI. V gave up 6 bases and J gave up 6 bases; unmatched junction bases: 8. The DNA for the CDR3 is TGTGCCAGCAGCGGACTAGCGGGTCGTGATGATACGCAGTATTTT. Protein sequence: CASSGLAGRDDTQYF. The whole variable domain, remainder taken from reference TRBV2 and TRBJ2-3, is EPEVTQTPSHQVTQMGQEVILRCVPISNHLYFYWYRQILGQKVEFLVSFYNNEISEKSEIFDDQFSVERPDGSNFTLKIRSTKLEDSAMYFCASSGLAGRDDTQYFGPGTRLTVL.

The chain uses TRBV4-2 and TRBJ2-1; no reliable D call. V was shortened by 8 bases and J by 4 bases, with 9 bases between the two germline ends. CDR1 is LGHNA and CDR2 is YNFKEQ in the germline V gene. This CDR3 has 12 amino acids. The DNA for the CDR3 is TGTGCCAGCGCATCCAATTACAATGAGCAGTTCTTC. Residues: CASASNYNEQFF.